Presented here are 3 T cell receptor beta chains from one specimen sequenced in a study of cytotoxic CD8 clonotypes in ibrutinib-treated CLL. Generated by immunoSEQ multiplex PCR, the TCRdb table keeps only in-frame clones and is missing some. This table has 150,000 or so clones, about 80% appearing once. The source material was PBMCs, sampled after 12 months of ibrutinib treatment. Receptors originate from a human donor with chronic lymphocytic leukemia.

The V and J genes are TRBV6-5 and TRBJ1-5, with D possibly TRBD1 on 6 matching bases. Trimming took 9 bases from V and 5 from J, leaving 17 bases between them. Germline lookup yields CDR1 MNHEY and CDR2 SVGAGI. The CDR3 extends over 14 amino acids. CDR3 coding DNA: TGTGCCAGTCGGGGGGGGGCAGTCGATCAGCCCCAGCATTTT. This encodes CASRGGAVDQPQHF.

V gene TRBV5-1 combines with J gene TRBJ1-5; 7 bases are shared with TRBD1. CDR1 and CDR2 (germline): SGHRS, YFSETQ. V was pared by 4 bases and J by 3 bases, with 4 bases of the junction left unmatched. The CDR3 has 14 residues. Here the CDR3 DNA reads TGCGCCAGCAGCCCCGGGACAGACAATCAGCCCCAGCATTTT. It is translated as CASSPGTDNQPQHF.

This sequence joins TRBV4-3 and TRBJ2-1, with D unresolved. CDR1 is LGHNA, CDR2 YSLEER, per germline. V was shortened by 8 bases and J by 6 bases, with 14 bases between the two germline ends. The CDR3 extends over 13 amino acids. The CDR3 nucleotides are TGCGCCAGCTCCGGAGAGGCAGGCAATGAGCAGTTCTTC. Protein sequence: CASSGEAGNEQFF.